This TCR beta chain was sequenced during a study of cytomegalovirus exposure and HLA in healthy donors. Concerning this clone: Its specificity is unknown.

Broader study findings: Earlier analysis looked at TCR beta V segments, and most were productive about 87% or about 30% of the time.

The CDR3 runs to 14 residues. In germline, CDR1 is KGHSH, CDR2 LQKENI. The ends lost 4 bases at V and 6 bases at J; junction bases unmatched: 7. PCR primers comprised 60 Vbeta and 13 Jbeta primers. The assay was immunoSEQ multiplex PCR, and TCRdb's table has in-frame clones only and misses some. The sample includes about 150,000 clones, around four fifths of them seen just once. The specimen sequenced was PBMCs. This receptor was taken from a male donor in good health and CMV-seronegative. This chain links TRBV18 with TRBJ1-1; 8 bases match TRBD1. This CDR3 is CASSLDRGWAEAFF. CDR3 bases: TGTGCCAGCTCACTCGACAGGGGTTGGGCTGAAGCTTTCTTT.